This T cell receptor (beta chain) was sequenced for a study of multiple sclerosis patients with progressive multifocal leukoencephalopathy. CDR3 size: 14 residues. CDR1 MNHEY and CDR2 SMNVEV come from the germline V gene (reference sequence). Trimming cost V 5 bases and J 7 bases, with 18 bases left between them. This clone has just one count. The target antigen is unknown. Time point described: time of PML onset. This was a survey-level run. Each PCR contained spiked synthetic TR CDR3 controls spanning every V-J pairing. Assay used: immunoSEQ multiplex PCR; TCRdb lists only in-frame clones, some missing. The sample has 25,000 to 35,000 clones, roughly 87% seen once. Broader study findings: Less diverse TRB repertoires were suggested in most PML patients.

Sequencing was performed on PBMCs, taken from a patient treated with natalizumab. The receptor was isolated from a human donor with progressive multifocal leukoencephalopathy. The rearrangement joins TRBV27 to TRBJ2-7, with a weak D call TRBD1 (5 bases). CDR3 amino acids: CASSRQTELTEQYF. CDR3 bases: TGTGCCAGCAGTCGCCAGACAGAGTTAACGGAGCAGTACTTC.